Each of the 22 T cell receptor beta chains below was sequenced from the same sample in a study of tumor-infiltrating lymphocytes in primary liver carcinoma. From around 500 ng of total RNA, TCR beta-specific cDNA was reverse-transcribed using a constant-region primer. Amplification in three nested multiplex PCR rounds with slightly modified ARM-PCR gave rise to TCR beta libraries. TRBV1-TRBV30 forward and Cbeta reverse primers drove the first two roughly 10-cycle rounds. Via MiXCR, TCRdb re-called the multiplex PCR reads, giving one row per CDR3 protein. Of about 120,000 distinct CDR3 sequences listed, nearly 70% are singletons. Taking about 18-31 mg of unsorted bulk tissue, the authors co-extracted RNA and DNA. Sequencing input: tumor-adjacent normal liver tissue. The receptors were sampled from a woman aged 60-75 years with primary liver carcinoma and hepatitis B virus infection.

A word on this clonotype: It is likely a read error, because the conserved phenylalanine at the end of the CDR3 is missing. The V and J genes are TRBV11-2 and TRBJ1-2, with D hard to call. The CDR3 loop spans 12 amino acids. From germline, CDR1 is SGHAT and CDR2 FQNNGV. The CDR3: CAISLAQDGYTL. The CDR3 DNA follows: TGCGCCATCAGCTTAGCCCAGGATGGCTACACCCTC.

This clonotype was seen repeatedly, ten times or more. The chain joins TRBV6-5 to TRBJ1-1; D unclear. CDR1 is MNHEY and CDR2 is SVGAGI in the germline V gene. The CDR3 extends over 13 amino acids. The germline V and J ends were trimmed by 5 bases and 1 base, with 8 bases remaining between them. CDR3 nucleotide sequence: TGTGCCAGCAGTCGTATAGGGAACACTGAAGCTTTCTTT. Translation gives CASSRIGNTEAFF.

A note on this clonotype: It is likely a read error, because the conserved phenylalanine at the end of the CDR3 is missing. The DNA is omitted, as the CDR3 cannot be located on it reliably, and the CDR3 follows TCRdb's listing. The chain recombines TRBV21-1 with TRBJ2-4; the table assigns TRBD2, which was not confirmed against the DNA. TRBV21-1 is deemed a pseudogene. With termini counted, the CDR3 has 15 amino acids. The CDR3 loop is CASSPSTGAKNIQYL.

Concerning this clonotype itself: A clone one base away is much larger, so this may be a read error. This rearrangement joins TRBV14 to TRBJ2-6, with D unresolved. From germline, CDR1 is SGHDN and CDR2 FVKESK. V was trimmed by 4 bases and J by 3 bases, leaving 13 bases between them. The CDR3 extends over 16 amino acids. In DNA, the CDR3 is TGTGCCAGCAGCCCCACCCAGATAGGTGGGGCCAACGTCCTGACTTTC. Translation: CASSPTQIGGANVLTF.

There are a few counts of this clonotype. A much larger clonotype is one base distant, so this may be a read error. The V gene is TRBV14, the J gene TRBJ2-4, with D possibly being TRBD2 (5 bases). The V and J ends lost 2 bases and 11 bases respectively, with 13 bases between them. The germline V gene encodes CDR1 SGHDN and CDR2 FVKESK. The CDR3 contains 13 residues. CDR3 region: CASSQTTKDFQYF. CDR3 nucleotide sequence: TGTGCCAGCAGCCAAACAACTAAGGACTTTCAGTACTTC. The variable domain in full, completed from reference TRBV14 and TRBJ2-4, reads EAGVTQFPSHSVIEKGQTVTLRCDPISGHDNLYWYRRVMGKEIKFLLHFVKESKQDESGMPNNRFLAERTGGTYSTLKVQPAELEDSGVYFCASSQTTKDFQYFGAGTRLSVL.

This clonotype was detected only once. The germline gene is not matched at one end of the junction; a read error may be the cause. The chain combines TRBV4-1 with TRBJ2-1; tentatively, D is TRBD2 (5 bases). Looked up from germline, CDR1 is MGHRA and CDR2 is YSYEKL. CDR3 length: 11 residues. The DNA for the CDR3 is TGCACCAGCAGCGACTACAATGAGCAATTCTTC. Residues: CTSSDYNEQFF.

A few counts support this clonotype. This chain links TRBV28 with TRBJ1-5; possible D gene TRBD1, 6 bases. V was shortened by 7 bases and J by 3 bases, with 13 bases between the two germline ends. Per the germline V gene, CDR1 is MDHEN and CDR2 is SYDVKM. CDR3 size: 14 residues. The CDR3 nucleotides read TGTGCCAGCACTGGGGGGGGGCCCAATCAGCCCCAGCATTTT. Translation: CASTGGGPNQPQHF.

Remarks on this clonotype: No conserved phenylalanine or tryptophan is present at the end of the CDR3, so a read error is the likely explanation. The genes are TRBV11-2 and TRBJ2-3; TRBD2 matches 7 bases. CDR1 is SGHAT and CDR2 is FQNNGV in the germline V gene. The CDR3 totals 15 residues. Losses at the gene ends were 9 bases for V and 4 bases for J; bases not matched to a gene: 13. The CDR3 sequence is CARSPGLVGPDTQYS. CDR3 sequence (DNA): TGTGCCAGAAGCCCTGGACTAGTGGGCCCAGATACGCAGTATTCT.

Of note for this clonotype: A much larger clone lies one base from this, so it may be a read error. The genes are TRBV28 and TRBJ2-7; the D gene is possibly TRBD2 (5 bases). The CDR3 length is 13 residues. Germline CDR1 is MDHEN and CDR2 is SYDVKM. CDR3 amino acids: CTSSLLPGSEQYF. The CDR3 DNA follows: TGTACCAGCAGTTTGTTACCGGGGTCCGAGCAGTACTTC.

A note on this clonotype: The CDR3 end shows no conserved phenylalanine or tryptophan, and so a read error is likely. The genes are TRBV4-2 and TRBJ2-2; 11 bases map to TRBD2. V lost 4 bases, J lost 5 bases, and 12 bases stayed unmatched. The CDR3 covers 18 residues. CDR1 is LGHNA and CDR2 is YNFKEQ in the germline V gene. The CDR3: CASSPGLAGGPGTGELFL. CDR3 DNA: TGTGCCAGCAGCCCAGGATTAGCGGGAGGGCCAGGGACCGGGGAGCTGTTTTTA.

Comment on this clonotype: A much larger clone differs from this one at a single base, so this may be a read error. The J gene is TRBJ2-2, the V gene TRBV5-1, with D unclear. Germline CDR1 SGHRS, CDR2 YFSETQ. V shed 1 base and J shed 3 bases, with 10 bases lying between them. This CDR3 is 15 amino acids long. CDR3 residues: CASSLHGPYTGELFF. Here the CDR3 DNA reads TGCGCCAGCAGCTTGCATGGGCCCTACACCGGGGAGCTGTTTTTT. The whole variable domain, filled in from reference TRBV5-1 and TRBJ2-2, reads KAGVTQTPRYLIKTRGQQVTLSCSPISGHRSVSWYQQTPGQGLQFLFEYFSETQRNKGNFPGRFSGRQFSNSRSEMNVSTLELGDSALYLCASSLHGPYTGELFFGEGSRLTVL.

On this clonotype itself: This may be a read error: a much more frequent sequence differs by one nucleotide. The chain joins TRBV30 to TRBJ2-3; possibly TRBD1 or TRBD2 for D (5 bases each). Between the trimmed V and J ends, which lost 2 bases and 4 bases, there was a span of 13 bases. The CDR3 has 14 amino acids. CDR1 and CDR2 (germline): GTSNPN, SVGIG (reference sequence). The CDR3, as DNA: TGTGCCTGGAGTAAGGGGCCCGGGGCAGATACGCAGTATTTT. Translated: CAWSKGPGADTQYF. Full variable domain (missing parts from reference TRBV30 and TRBJ2-3): SQTIHQWPATLVQPVGSPLSLECTVEGTSNPNLYWYRQAAGRGLQLLFYSVGIGQISSEVPQNLSASRPQDRQFILSSKKLLLSDSGFYLCAWSKGPGADTQYFGPGTRLTVL.

V gene TRBV29-1 combines with J gene TRBJ2-1, with D possibly being TRBD2 (5 bases). V was cut by 8 bases and J by 16 bases, with 18 bases left in between. The CDR3 contains 10 residues. From germline, CDR1 is SQVTM and CDR2 ANQGSEA. DNA of the CDR3: TGCAGCATTGGAGCTGGAGGTTCCTTCTTC. It specifies CSIGAGGSFF.

Ten or more counts support this clonotype. This chain connects TRBV7-9 to TRBJ2-5; no clear D gene. Trimming removed 3 bases at V and 5 bases at J, with 4 bases between. CDR3 length: 11 residues. CDR1 is SEHNR, CDR2 FQNEAQ, per germline (reference sequence). This chain's CDR3 is CASSFQETQYF. CDR3 sequence (DNA): TGTGCCAGCAGCTTCCAGGAGACCCAGTACTTC.

As regards this clonotype: This could be a read error, since a much larger clone is one nucleotide away. V usage is TRBV5-1 and J usage is TRBJ2-1; 11 nucleotides agree with TRBD2. Germline CDR1 and CDR2: SGHRS and YFSETQ. The length of the CDR3 is 18 residues. In nucleotides, the CDR3 is TGCGCCAGCGGCTTGGCGGTTGGTAGCGGGAGGGCCTACAATGAGCAGTTCTTC. Its translation is CASGLAVGSGRAYNEQFF.

A word on this clonotype: One end of the junction fails to match germline, which may point to a read error. The V call is TRBV13, the J call TRBJ2-3, with TRBD2 matching over 13 bases. The germline V gene encodes CDR1 PRHDT and CDR2 FYEKMQ (reference sequence). This CDR3 is 18 amino acids long. This chain's CDR3 is CASSLEGTSGIRTDMQYF. The CDR3 nucleotides read TGTGCCAGCAGCTTAGAGGGGACTAGCGGGATTCGCACAGATATGCAGTATTTT.

A word on this clonotype: A much bigger clone sits one base away, suggesting this may be a read error. The V call is TRBV28, the J call TRBJ2-1, with TRBD1 matching over 12 bases. Germline V gene sequence: CDR1 MDHEN, CDR2 SYDVKM. The CDR3 runs 16 residues. The V gene end was trimmed by 7 bases and the J gene end by 8 bases; junction bases not matched to a gene: 12. CDR3 region: CASTVVGTGGRDEQFF. Written as DNA, the CDR3 is TGTGCCAGCACCGTTGTGGGGACAGGGGGCCGAGATGAGCAGTTCTTC.

In the case of this clonotype: It is likely a read error, because the conserved phenylalanine at the end of the CDR3 is missing. The chain carries TRBV28 and TRBJ2-5; D call uncertain. V was shortened by 7 bases and J by 5 bases, with 20 bases between the two germline ends. Germline CDR1 reads MDHEN; CDR2 reads SYDVKM. The CDR3 is 15 residues long. CDR3 loop: CASTNPGWVLETQYS. The CDR3 nucleotides read TGTGCCAGCACCAACCCCGGATGGGTCTTGGAGACCCAGTACTCC.

About this clonotype: This may stem from a read error, because a much larger clone lies one nucleotide away. CDR3 nucleotide sequence: TGTGCCAGCAGCTTAGGGGGTAGCTACGTCCAAGAGACCCAGTACTTC. Its translation: CASSLGGSYVQETQYF. V and J are TRBV7-9 and TRBJ2-5; D remains ambiguous. CDR3 length equals 16 residues. Deletions cut 1 base from V and 1 base from J, with 13 bases between. Germline V gene data show CDR1 as SEHNR and CDR2 as FQNEAQ (reference sequence).

About this clonotype: This may be a read error, as it is one base from a much larger clone. The CDR3 here is CVWSGGGHEQFF. CDR3 DNA sequence: TGTGTCTGGAGTGGTGGGGGCCATGAGCAGTTCTTC. V gene TRBV30 combines with J gene TRBJ2-1, with a possible D match to TRBD1 (6 bases). The germline V gene has CDR1 GTSNPN and CDR2 SVGIG (reference sequence). The CDR3 spans 12 residues.

Points on this clonotype: Given a much more abundant clone one base away, this may be a read error. The chain uses TRBV12-5 and TRBJ2-1; D gene unclear. CDR3 length: 14 residues. V was trimmed by 7 bases and J by 8 bases, leaving 18 bases between them. Germline V gene data show CDR1 as LGHNT and CDR2 as FRNRAP. CDR3 amino acids: CASAPAYQNDEQFF. The CDR3 DNA reads TGTGCTAGTGCCCCCGCCTATCAAAACGATGAGCAGTTCTTC.

This clonotype turned up a few times. This rearrangement joins TRBV7-3 to TRBJ2-2; D may be TRBD1 (6 bases). The V and J ends lost 6 bases and 3 bases respectively, with 8 bases between them. CDR3 length equals 13 residues. Germline-derived CDR1 and CDR2 are SGHTA and FQGTGA. CDR3 protein: CASRGQDTGELFF. The CDR3, as DNA: TGTGCCAGCAGGGGACAAGACACCGGGGAGCTGTTTTTT.